This T cell receptor beta chain was identified in a study of T cell clones after liver transplantation. TCRdb keeps only in-frame clones here, not all; method: immunoSEQ multiplex PCR. The sample includes approximately 72,000 clones, around nine tenths of them seen just once. Germline lookup yields CDR1 MNHNS and CDR2 SASEGT. Trimming cost V 2 bases and J 4 bases, with 14 bases left between them. This CDR3 is 16 amino acids long. The count of this clone is one. This TCR was recovered from a human donor who received a liver transplant. The chain combines TRBV6-1 with TRBJ2-2; D unresolved. Sequences were derived from CD4+ T cells from blood, sampled before liver transplant. Here the CDR3 reads CASSEWSSSGTGELFF. As DNA, the CDR3 is TGTGCCAGCAGTGAATGGTCCAGCTCGGGCACCGGGGAGCTGTTTTTT.